Each of the 22 T cell receptor beta chains below was sequenced from the same sample in a study of T-cell reconstitution after alpha-beta-depleted transplantation in children. Molecular barcoding with unique molecular identifiers was used for the TCRbeta library. A single record per CDR3 protein comes from TCRdb applying MiXCR to the PCR reads. The sample lists roughly 350,000 distinct CDR3 sequences, 9% to 12% occurring once. Sample: PBMCs from the stem cell graft donor, taken from the stem cell graft. These receptors all stem from a human donor who donated a stem cell graft to a child with acute lymphoblastic leukemia.

This clonotype occurred a few times. The chain carries TRBV11-2 and TRBJ2-3; TRBD2 is a possible D gene (5 bases). V was trimmed by 0 bases and J by 3 bases, leaving 16 bases between them. The CDR3 has 17 amino acids. From germline, CDR1 is SGHAT and CDR2 FQNNGV. CDR3 sequence reads: CASSLDRGFGATDTQYF. CDR3 nucleotide sequence: TGTGCCAGCAGCTTAGATCGGGGTTTCGGAGCGACAGATACGCAGTATTTT.

There are a few counts of this clonotype. The chain links TRBV4-1 to TRBJ1-1; TRBD1 is a possible D gene (5 bases). There are 12 residues in the CDR3. Trimming took 5 bases from V and 6 from J, leaving 10 bases between them. From germline, CDR1 is MGHRA and CDR2 YSYEKL. CDR3: CASSAGHSEAFF. The DNA of the CDR3 is TGCGCCAGCAGCGCTGGACACTCTGAAGCTTTCTTT.

The chain uses TRBV3-1 and TRBJ2-1; D gene unclear. The ends were cut back, 1 base at V and 7 bases at J, with 11 bases in the middle. Germline V gives CDR1 LGHDT, CDR2 YNNKEL (reference sequence). The CDR3 covers 14 residues. DNA for the CDR3: TGTGCCAGCAGCCAAGTTCGGCGTTTTAATGAGCAGTTCTTC. This codes for CASSQVRRFNEQFF.

The rearrangement uses TRBV6-2 or TRBV6-3 and TRBJ2-5; D not resolved. V was cut by 2 bases and J by 5 bases, with 15 bases left in between. Germline lookup yields CDR1 MNHEY and CDR2 SVGEGT. The CDR3 loop spans 15 amino acids. This CDR3 is CASSYLSYPRETQYF. Written as DNA, the CDR3 is TGTGCCAGCAGTTACCTTAGTTACCCACGGGAGACCCAGTACTTC.

In its sample, this clonotype was seen a few times. The chain links TRBV2 to TRBJ1-5; the D is unclear. V was cut by 4 bases and J by 4 bases, with 11 bases left in between. There are 14 residues in the CDR3. Germline loops: CDR1 SNHLY, CDR2 FYNNEI. CDR3: CASSVLTGNQPQHF. CDR3 DNA: TGTGCCAGCAGTGTTTTGACGGGGAATCAGCCCCAGCATTTT. The full variable domain, its missing parts supplied by reference TRBV2 and TRBJ1-5, is EPEVTQTPSHQVTQMGQEVILRCVPISNHLYFYWYRQILGQKVEFLVSFYNNEISEKSEIFDDQFSVERPDGSNFTLKIRSTKLEDSAMYFCASSVLTGNQPQHFGDGTRLSIL.

This clonotype was counted only a few times. The chain couples TRBV4-1 to TRBJ1-3; TRBD1 matches 9 bases. The V gene's germline CDR1 is MGHRA and CDR2 YSYEKL. The ends lost 2 bases at V and 3 bases at J; junction bases unmatched: 8. The CDR3 consists of 17 residues. The CDR3 DNA reads as TGCGCCAGCAGCCAACAACCCACAGGGGGCAATGGAAACACCATATATTTT. Residues: CASSQQPTGGNGNTIYF.

In this sample, this clonotype turned up a few times. The J gene is TRBJ2-2, the V gene TRBV20-1, with D maybe TRBD1 (6 bases). The CDR3 is 13 residues long. Deletions cut 6 bases from V and 4 bases from J, with 12 bases between. Germline assignment: CDR1 DFQATT and CDR2 SNEGSKA (reference sequence). The CDR3 loop reads CSARGPTTGELFF. CDR3 DNA: TGCAGTGCCAGGGGACCCACCACCGGGGAGCTGTTTTTT.

The V gene is TRBV29-1, the J gene TRBJ2-7; D is uncertain. Deletions cut 7 bases from V and 0 bases from J, with 7 bases between. The CDR3 consists of 11 residues. The germline V gene has CDR1 SQVTM and CDR2 ANQGSEA. The CDR3 bases are TGCAGCGCTGTCCTCTCCTACGAGCAGTACTTC. Translating it yields CSAVLSYEQYF.

The chain is built from TRBV20-1 and TRBJ2-3; 13 nucleotides match TRBD2. V trimming: 6 bases; J trimming: 4 bases; junction bases outside the gene matches: 13. Germline loops: CDR1 DFQATT, CDR2 SNEGSKA (reference sequence). There are 17 residues in the CDR3. The CDR3 region is CSAAILLAGGPADTQYF. CDR3 DNA: TGCAGTGCCGCCATCCTACTAGCGGGAGGGCCTGCAGATACGCAGTATTTT.

This clonotype showed up just a few times. V gene TRBV18 combines with J gene TRBJ2-5; tentative D call: TRBD1 (5 bases). V was pared by 2 bases and J by 4 bases, with 11 bases between. CDR3 length: 14 amino acids. The germline V gene has CDR1 KGHSH and CDR2 LQKENI. The CDR3 bases are TGTGCCAGCTCACCATCAGGGCCGGGAGAGACCCAGTACTTC. Translation: CASSPSGPGETQYF.

This clonotype came up a few times. V gene TRBV12-3 or TRBV12-4 combines with J gene TRBJ2-7; D possibly corresponds to TRBD2 (7 bases). Deletions cut 5 bases from V and 4 bases from J, with 12 bases between. The CDR3 loop spans 13 amino acids. The CDR3 reads CASSRGGVYEQYF. The CDR3 coding sequence is TGTGCCAGCAGTAGGGGGGGGGTTTACGAGCAGTACTTC.

The CDR3 DNA reads TGTGCCAGCAGAGTCTACAGGGGCGAGCAGTACTTC. Its protein is CASRVYRGEQYF. This chain connects TRBV28 to TRBJ2-7, with 7 bases identical to TRBD1. The CDR3 sequence is 12 residues long. Looked up from germline, CDR1 is MDHEN and CDR2 is SYDVKM. Trimming removed 6 bases from V and 6 bases from J; junction bases left unmatched: 5.

In its sample, this clonotype was seen a few times. This chain joins TRBV20-1 and TRBJ2-5, with 15 positions matching TRBD2. The CDR3 is 15 residues long. V was clipped by 6 bases and J by 2 bases; unmatched bases: 4. Looked up from germline, CDR1 is DFQATT and CDR2 is SNEGSKA (reference sequence). The chain's CDR3 is CSAGTSGRIQETQYF. As DNA, the CDR3 is TGCAGTGCGGGGACTAGCGGGAGGATACAAGAGACCCAGTACTTC.

This clonotype was seen a handful of times. J is TRBJ2-1 and V is TRBV21-1; the D call of TRBD2 is as the table states it, not checked on the DNA. TRBV21-1 is a pseudogene. The CDR3 sequence is 17 residues long. The CDR3 nucleotides read TGTGCCAGCAGCAAAACCCTGGCTAGCGGATTCTACAATGAGCAGTTCTTC. Protein product: CASSKTLASGFYNEQFF.

This clonotype was detected a few times. The CDR3 loop reads CASSQDWVVGELFF. The CDR3 DNA reads TGTGCCAGCAGCCAAGATTGGGTCGTCGGGGAGCTGTTTTTT. The chain employs TRBV3-1 and TRBJ2-2; D remains ambiguous. V shed 0 bases and J shed 7 bases, with 9 bases lying between them. Germline CDR1 and CDR2: LGHDT and YNNKEL (reference sequence). The CDR3 sequence is 14 residues long. Full variable domain (outside the CDR3, taken from reference TRBV3-1 and TRBJ2-2): DTAVSQTPKYLVTQMGNDKSIKCEQNLGHDTMYWYKQDSKKFLKIMFSYNNKELIINETVPNRFSPKSPDKAHLNLHINSLELGDSAVYFCASSQDWVVGELFFGEGSRLTVL.

This clonotype has at least ten counts. The V gene is TRBV9, the J gene TRBJ2-1; 8 positions match TRBD2. Per germline, CDR1 SGDLS and CDR2 YYNGEE. V gave up 2 bases and J gave up 8 bases; unmatched junction bases: 6. The CDR3 runs 14 residues. The CDR3 DNA reads as TGTGCCAGCAGCGTTCGGACTAGCTTCCATGAGCAGTTCTTC. Protein sequence: CASSVRTSFHEQFF.

This sequence joins TRBV7-9 and TRBJ2-5; 10 positions match TRBD1. Germline V CDR1 and CDR2: SEHNR, FQNEAQ (reference sequence). The CDR3 runs 16 residues. Unmatched junction bases numbered 9, after V lost 3 bases and J lost 5 bases. The CDR3 coding sequence is TGTGCCAGCAGCTTGATGTGGGGACAGGGGTTCGAGACCCAGTACTTC. Protein sequence: CASSLMWGQGFETQYF.

The sample holds a few counts of this clonotype. One end of the junction fails to match germline, which may point to a read error. The V and J genes are TRBV18 and TRBJ1-4, with 10 bases identical to TRBD1. This CDR3 has 14 amino acids. Germline CDR1 KGHSH, CDR2 LQKENI. The CDR3 loop is CASSPRTGGEKLFF. Written as DNA, the CDR3 is TGTGCCAGCTCGCCACGGACAGGGGGTGAAAAACTGTTTTTT.

Ten or more counts support this clonotype. V and J are TRBV4-2 and TRBJ2-3; D ambiguous. The V gene lost 0 bases and the J gene lost 2 bases, with 9 bases spanning the gap. This CDR3 has 15 residues. Germline CDR1 is LGHNA and CDR2 is YNFKEQ. CDR3 nucleotides: TGTGCCAGCAGCCAAGATCGACGTATCACAGATACGCAGTATTTT. Protein sequence: CASSQDRRITDTQYF.

The sample holds a few counts of this clonotype. The V and J genes are TRBV25-1 and TRBJ1-2, with a tentative D call TRBD1 (6 bases). The CDR3 length is 13 residues. Trimming shortened V by 2 bases and J by 8 bases, and 12 bases separated the two germline ends. Germline CDR1 reads MGHDK; CDR2 reads SYGVNS. CDR3 protein: CASSELGGEGYTF. The CDR3 DNA reads TGTGCCAGCAGTGAACTAGGGGGAGAAGGCTACACCTTC.

This clonotype showed up many times. The chain couples TRBV21-1 to TRBJ2-1; the table's D call, TRBD1, has no DNA check behind it. TRBV21-1 is a pseudogene. The CDR3 spans 18 residues. The CDR3 is CASSNWVQEGDRYNEQFF. CDR3 sequence (DNA): TGTGCCAGCAGCAATTGGGTTCAAGAGGGGGACAGGTACAATGAGCAGTTCTTC.

This clonotype was seen more than once but under ten times. The V gene is TRBV3-2, the J gene TRBJ2-1; the table names TRBD2, a call not compared with the DNA. TRBV3-2 is termed a pseudogene. CDR3 length: 18 residues. The CDR3 is CASSFKGTSGRSYNEQFF. CDR3 nucleotide sequence: TGTGCCAGCAGTTTTAAGGGGACTAGCGGGAGGTCCTACAATGAGCAGTTCTTC.